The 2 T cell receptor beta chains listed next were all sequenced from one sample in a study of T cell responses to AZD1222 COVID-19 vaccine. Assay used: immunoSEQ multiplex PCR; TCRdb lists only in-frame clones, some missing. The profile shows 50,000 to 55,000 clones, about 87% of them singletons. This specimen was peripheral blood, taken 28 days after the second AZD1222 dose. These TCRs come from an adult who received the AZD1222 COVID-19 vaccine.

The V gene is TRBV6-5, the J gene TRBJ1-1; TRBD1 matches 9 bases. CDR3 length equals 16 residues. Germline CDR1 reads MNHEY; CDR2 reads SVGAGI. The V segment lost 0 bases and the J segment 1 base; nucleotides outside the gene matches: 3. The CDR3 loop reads CASSYSPGQGNTEAFF. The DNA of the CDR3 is TGTGCCAGCAGTTACTCGCCGGGACAGGGGAACACTGAAGCTTTCTTT.

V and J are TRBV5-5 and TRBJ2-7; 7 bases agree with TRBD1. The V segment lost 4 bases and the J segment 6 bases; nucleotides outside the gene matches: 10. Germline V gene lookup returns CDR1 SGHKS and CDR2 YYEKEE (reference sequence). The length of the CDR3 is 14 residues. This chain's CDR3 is CASSPGDSRGEQYF. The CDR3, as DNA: TGTGCCAGCAGCCCTGGGGACAGTAGGGGCGAGCAGTACTTC. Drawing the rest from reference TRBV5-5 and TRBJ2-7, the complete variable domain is DAGVTQSPTHLIKTRGQQVTLRCSPISGHKSVSWYQQVLGQGPQFIFQYYEKEERGRGNFPDRFSARQFPNYSSELNVNALLLGDSALYLCASSPGDSRGEQYFGPGTRLTVT.